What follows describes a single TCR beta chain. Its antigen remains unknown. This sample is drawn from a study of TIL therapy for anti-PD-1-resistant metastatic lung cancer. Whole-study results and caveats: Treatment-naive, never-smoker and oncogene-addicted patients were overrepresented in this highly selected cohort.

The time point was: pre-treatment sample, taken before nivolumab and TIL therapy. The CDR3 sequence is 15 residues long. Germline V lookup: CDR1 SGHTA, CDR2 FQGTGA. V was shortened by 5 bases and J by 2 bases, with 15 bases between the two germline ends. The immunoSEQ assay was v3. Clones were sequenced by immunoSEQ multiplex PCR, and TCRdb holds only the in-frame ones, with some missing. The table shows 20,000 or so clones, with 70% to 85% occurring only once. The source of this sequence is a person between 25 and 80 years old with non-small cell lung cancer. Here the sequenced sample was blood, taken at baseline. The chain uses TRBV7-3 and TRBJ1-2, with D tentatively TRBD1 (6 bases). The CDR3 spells CASSQLDRLNYGYTF. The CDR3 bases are TGTGCCAGCAGCCAACTTGACAGGCTGAACTATGGCTACACCTTC.